The source of this T cell receptor (beta chain) is a study of blood T cell repertoires in COVID-19. Turning to the study itself: Acute-phase and convalescent COVID-19 samples originated in the United States, Italy and Spain. T cells, B-cell-depleted T cells, or PBMCs supplied cDNA or gDNA.

Germline-derived CDR1 and CDR2 are SGDLS and YYNGEE. The CDR3 is 14 residues long. The trim removed 4 bases at V and 4 bases at J, leaving 7 bases unmatched. As handled by the study authors: Amplified reference gene primers provided the basis for estimating nucleated cell counts. Profiling relied on immunoSEQ multiplex PCR, and the TCRdb table lists in-frame clones only, not all of them. V, J and clone size derive from that table, while D and trimming were established from the DNA sequence. The sample lists about 150,000 clones; 65% to 85% were seen once. The sequence was obtained from a woman aged 45 to 65 with acute or convalescent COVID-19. Material for sequencing was peripheral blood. The chain recombines TRBV9 with TRBJ1-1; TRBD1 matches 7 bases. This CDR3 reads CASSTQGSGTEAFF. CDR3 DNA: TGTGCCAGCAGCACACAGGGGTCGGGCACTGAAGCTTTCTTT.